These T cell receptor beta chains were read from a single sample in a study of blood T cell repertoires in COVID-19. The protocol was immunoSEQ multiplex PCR, while the TCRdb copy is restricted to in-frame clones and leaves out a portion. The repertoire includes more than 45,000 clones, approximately 86% of them detected once, and roughly 15% sits in the top ten. The sample consisted of peripheral blood. The receptors stem from a man aged 60 to 75 with active or convalescent COVID-19. Each CDR3 is given with its conserved first and last residue.

v_call,j_call,cdr3_length,cdr3_aa
TRBV29-1,TRBJ1-2,14,CSVVPTGSNYGYTF
TRBV21-1,TRBJ2-2,16,CASSKAVREGPGELFF
TRBV3-1/TRBV3-2,TRBJ1-3,16,CASSQDPGDSGNTIYF
TRBV18,TRBJ2-5,15,CASSRGLAGAETQYF
TRBV5-5,TRBJ2-3,17,CASSWEMRPTSTDTQYF
TRBV12-5,TRBJ2-3,17,CASGLDGWAWSTDTQYF
TRBV5-5,TRBJ1-1,14,CASSFGPANTEAFF
TRBV9,TRBJ2-3,16,CASSVVASRGTDTQYF
TRBV5-1,TRBJ2-3,16,CASSLVASQYTDTQYF
TRBV6-1,TRBJ2-7,13,CASKQRGGREQYF
TRBV5-4,TRBJ2-1,17,CASSTGTSGGPYNEQFF
TRBV5-1,TRBJ2-2,14,CASSLGQVAGELFF
TRBV4-1,TRBJ1-4,14,CASSQDGGNEKLFF
TRBV2,TRBJ1-5,14,CASSSTGRNQPQHF
TRBV19,TRBJ2-2,15,CASSIDPRNTGELFF
TRBV9,TRBJ2-5,13,CASSVGPGETQYF
TRBV6-1,TRBJ1-1,16,CASSEAGRGAENEAFF
TRBV18,TRBJ1-1,14,CASSLDTGLTEAFF
TRBV19,TRBJ1-5,13,CASSEQQGEPQHF
TRBV7-9,TRBJ1-1,12,CASSRTGSEAFF
TRBV28,TRBJ1-5,16,CASSRYRGLGNQPQHF
TRBV3-1/TRBV3-2,TRBJ1-2,13,CASGGSEYYGYTF
TRBV28,TRBJ2-2,16,CASSLPTDANTGELFF
TRBV19,TRBJ1-2,13,CASSTGTVGMITF
TRBV5-6,TRBJ1-1,15,CASSFWWTGHTEAFF
TRBV5-5,TRBJ2-5,13,CASSLQGSETQYF
TRBV6-2/TRBV6-3,TRBJ1-2,15,CASSEGGTRSYGYTF
TRBV7-2,TRBJ2-7,14,CASRKQGDAYEQYF
TRBV7-2,TRBJ1-6,14,CASTVTGINSPLHF
TRBV14,TRBJ2-1,17,CASSQSLVAISYNEQFF
TRBV30,TRBJ2-7,15,CACRPRDRTSYEQYF
TRBV7-2,TRBJ1-2,14,CASSSVRTGYGYTF
TRBV5-4,TRBJ2-1,15,CASSPTGGFYNEQFF
TRBV20-1,TRBJ1-1,11,CSASYRDRTFF
TRBV15,TRBJ1-2,13,CATSGAGGYGYTF
TRBV28,TRBJ2-7,12,CASTSGGYEQYF
TRBV7-2,TRBJ2-7,16,CASSLAPGQGVYEQYF
TRBV15,TRBJ2-1,17,CATSRDKAGGPLNEQFF
TRBV24-1,TRBJ2-2,15,CATSDSGVKTGELFF
TRBV30,TRBJ2-1,14,CAWSPSGGKDEQFF
TRBV13,TRBJ2-5,15,CASSLVSSGSETQYF
TRBV10-3,TRBJ1-1,14,CAITQQGANTEAFF
TRBV5-1,TRBJ2-5,13,CASSEGTQTTQYF
TRBV25-1,TRBJ1-1,14,CASSLMGKDTEAFF
TRBV9,TRBJ1-1,17,CASSGKGTGGEGTEAFF
TRBV5-5,TRBJ2-1,14,CASSSWVGIDEQFF
TRBV4-2,TRBJ1-5,17,CASSQDWGGRGNQPQHF